The T cell receptor (beta chain) under discussion was sequenced for a study of cytomegalovirus exposure and HLA in healthy donors. Study-level information: HLA-typed donors were the source of around 77 million unique TCRs held in an early data release. Study-level findings and limits: Indistinguishability led to the exclusion of some V segments, TRBV6-2 and TRBV6-3 included.

As to this clone: Its target is not known.

PCR employed 60 Vbeta and 13 Jbeta primers. The repertoire was sequenced with immunoSEQ multiplex PCR; TCRdb's copy has only in-frame clones and lacks some. This sample has 60,000 to 70,000 clones, with 55% to 75% found just once. CDR1 SGHTA and CDR2 FQGTGA come from the germline V gene. This CDR3 has 14 amino acids. V shed 5 bases, J shed 5 bases, and the junction held 5 bases outside the gene matches. V and J are TRBV7-3 and TRBJ1-1, with 10 bases fitting TRBD1. The specimen sequenced was PBMCs. This clonotype was obtained from a woman in her twenties or thirties in good health and CMV-seronegative. The CDR3 spells CASSPTGGRTEAFF. For the CDR3, the DNA is TGTGCCAGCAGCCCGACAGGGGGCAGGACTGAAGCTTTCTTT.